The 14 T cell receptor beta chains given below trace back to one sample, sequenced in a study of blood T cell repertoires in COVID-19. TCRdb's table, derived via immunoSEQ multiplex PCR, lists solely in-frame clones and lacks some. The repertoire has approximately 110,000 clones, around 81% of them found once; the top ten carry over 9%. Sequenced: peripheral blood. The source of these receptors is a woman in her sixties or seventies with acute or convalescent COVID-19.

V gene TRBV5-1 combines with J gene TRBJ2-1; weak D call: TRBD2 (6 bases). Germline lookup yields CDR1 SGHRS and CDR2 YFSETQ. The V end lost 4 bases, the J end lost 4 bases, and 15 bases lay between the germline ends. This CDR3 region has 15 residues. DNA for the CDR3: TGCGCCAGCAGCCCCGTAGCGGAGGCTTACAATGAGCAGTTCTTC. Translating it yields CASSPVAEAYNEQFF.

The chain employs TRBV2 and TRBJ2-3, with TRBD1 matching 7 bases. Per germline, CDR1 SNHLY and CDR2 FYNNEI. Trimming cost V 6 bases and J 3 bases; bases outside gene matches: 9. The CDR3 extends over 15 amino acids. The CDR3 DNA is TGTGCCAGCAGCGTCGGGACAGCTCAGACAGATACGCAGTATTTT. Residues: CASSVGTAQTDTQYF.

This chain joins TRBV5-1 and TRBJ2-7, with a weak D call TRBD1 (6 bases). V lost 2 bases, J lost 0 bases, and 9 bases lay in between. From germline, CDR1 is SGHRS and CDR2 YFSETQ. There are 14 residues in the CDR3. The CDR3 region is CASSFGTPSYEQYF. The DNA of the CDR3 is TGCGCCAGCAGCTTCGGGACACCCTCCTACGAGCAGTACTTC.

Only a few counts were recorded for this clone. The chain is built from TRBV7-7 and TRBJ1-6; 8 bases map to TRBD1. This CDR3 spans 15 amino acids. Per the germline V gene, CDR1 is SSHAT and CDR2 is FNYEAQ (reference sequence). With V trimmed by 2 bases and J by 6 bases, 3 bases remained unmatched. CDR3 in DNA: TGTGCCAGCAGCTTACTTGGACAGGGTAATTCACCCCTCCACTTT. Translation: CASSLLGQGNSPLHF.

The chain is built from TRBV6-5 and TRBJ1-3; D unresolved. Trimming removed 7 bases from V and 1 base from J, with 11 bases in between. In germline, CDR1 is MNHEY, CDR2 SVGAGI. CDR3 length equals 14 residues. The CDR3 DNA follows: TGTGCCAGCACTGGAGGGATGTCTGGAAACACCATATATTTT. This sequence encodes CASTGGMSGNTIYF.

This clone came up once. The J gene is TRBJ1-1, the V gene TRBV5-1; TRBD1 might be the D (5 bases). The CDR3 consists of 14 residues. V dropped 4 bases and J dropped 3 bases, with 13 bases sitting between them. CDR1 is SGHRS, CDR2 YFSETQ, per germline. CDR3 region: CASSIQGRDTEAFF. Here the CDR3 DNA reads TGCGCCAGCAGCATCCAGGGTCGGGACACTGAAGCTTTCTTT.

This chain uses TRBV4-1 with TRBJ2-3; D remains unclear. With 3 bases removed from V and 0 bases from J, the gap between germline ends came to 13 bases. The CDR3 contains 16 residues. Germline CDR1 reads MGHRA; CDR2 reads YSYEKL. The CDR3 DNA reads TGCGCCAGCAGCCAGGAAGCAGCGTTTAGCACAGATACGCAGTATTTT. It yields the protein CASSQEAAFSTDTQYF.

The V and J genes are TRBV5-4 and TRBJ1-1, with 8 bases fitting TRBD1. V lost 4 bases to trimming and J lost 2 bases; unmatched junction nucleotides: 7. The CDR3 is made up of 15 amino acids. Germline CDR1 and CDR2: SGHNT and YYREEE (reference sequence). CDR3 protein: CASSPGAGGNTEAFF. CDR3 sequence (DNA): TGTGCCAGCAGCCCCGGTGCAGGGGGCAACACTGAAGCTTTCTTT.

This rearrangement joins TRBV9 to TRBJ2-1, with TRBD2 matching over 10 bases. The germline V gene has CDR1 SGDLS and CDR2 YYNGEE. The CDR3 loop spans 13 amino acids. J lost 12 bases, V lost 2 bases, and 5 bases had no gene match. CDR3 sequence: CASSVRTSGGQFF. The CDR3 nucleotides are TGTGCCAGCAGCGTTCGGACTAGCGGAGGGCAGTTCTTC.

The chain couples TRBV6-2 or TRBV6-3 to TRBJ1-5, with a tentative D call TRBD1 (5 bases). The CDR3 is 16 amino acids. The V gene lost 6 bases and the J gene lost 0 bases, with 15 bases spanning the gap. Germline assignment: CDR1 MNHEY and CDR2 SVGEGT. CDR3 DNA sequence: TGTGCCAGCAGCGCCGGGACTGCAGTTAGCAATCAGCCCCAGCATTTT. It encodes CASSAGTAVSNQPQHF.

The V call is TRBV7-2, the J call TRBJ2-1; 12 bases map to TRBD2. The CDR3 has 16 residues. V dropped 4 bases and J dropped 4; count of bases not matched to a gene: 5. Germline CDR1 and CDR2: SGHTA and FQGNSA. The CDR3 here is CASSSGLAGLYNEQFF. The CDR3 DNA follows: TGTGCCAGCAGCTCCGGACTAGCGGGACTATACAATGAGCAGTTCTTC. Using reference TRBV7-2 and TRBJ2-1 for the parts outside the CDR3, the full variable domain is GAGVSQSPSNKVTEKGKDVELRCDPISGHTALYWYRQSLGQGLEFLIYFQGNSAPDKSGLPSDRFSAERTGGSVSTLTIQRTQQEDSAVYLCASSSGLAGLYNEQFFGPGTRLTVL.

This clone was picked up one time. The gene calls are TRBV19 and TRBJ1-1; 7 bases match TRBD1. The germline V gene encodes CDR1 LNHDA and CDR2 SQIVND (reference sequence). The J segment lost 4 bases and the V segment lost 4 bases, leaving 6 bases of the junction unmatched. This CDR3 has 14 residues. The CDR3 DNA reads TGTGCCAGTAGTACCCACAGGGGTAGCACTGAAGCTTTCTTT. It is translated as CASSTHRGSTEAFF. The full variable domain, in which reference TRBV19 and TRBJ1-1 provide the parts outside the CDR3, is DGGITQSPKYLFRKEGQNVTLSCEQNLNHDAMYWYRQDPGQGLRLIYYSQIVNDFQKGDIAEGYSVSREKKESFPLTVTSAQKNPTAFYLCASSTHRGSTEAFFGQGTRLTVV.

The CDR3 DNA reads TGTGCCAGCTCACCACCTGGGCAGGTGGATAATTCACCCCTCCACTTT. As protein: CASSPPGQVDNSPLHF. The chain is built from TRBV18 and TRBJ1-6; no reliable D call. Germline loops: CDR1 KGHSH, CDR2 LQKENI. Trimming took 0 bases from V and 5 from J, leaving 11 bases between them. The CDR3 contains 16 residues.

The V call is TRBV4-3, the J call TRBJ2-1, with a tentative D call TRBD2 (5 bases). Per germline, CDR1 LGHNA and CDR2 YSLEER. CDR3 length: 15 residues. V dropped 6 bases and J dropped 0 bases, with 12 bases sitting between them. The CDR3, as DNA: TGCGCCAGCAGTGCGCGGGTTAGCTCCTACAATGAGCAGTTCTTC. Protein sequence: CASSARVSSYNEQFF.